Shown below are 2 T cell receptor beta chains from a single sample sequenced in a study of cytomegalovirus exposure and HLA in healthy donors. PCR was performed using 60 Vbeta and 13 Jbeta primers. Some clones are missing from TCRdb's copy, which holds only in-frame ones; the method was immunoSEQ multiplex PCR. Of 130,000 to 150,000 clones detected, 80% appear once; the ten largest clones hold approximately 4.1%. Sequencing was performed on PBMCs. These receptor sequences come from a man aged 35 to 55 in good health and CMV-seronegative.

The V gene is TRBV11-3, the J gene TRBJ1-1, with D unclear. The CDR3 sequence is 13 residues long. Germline assignment: CDR1 SGHNT and CDR2 YENEEA. Trimming took 1 base from V and 4 from J, leaving 7 bases between them. DNA for the CDR3: TGTGCCAGCAGCTTAGCCAGGCTCACTGAAGCTTTCTTT. Amino acids: CASSLARLTEAFF. Combining the CDR3 with reference TRBV11-3 and TRBJ1-1 gives the whole variable domain EAGVVQSPRYKIIEKKQPVAFWCNPISGHNTLYWYLQNLGQGPELLIRYENEEAVDDSQLPKDRFSAERLKGVDSTLKIQPAELGDSAVYLCASSLARLTEAFFGQGTRLTVV.

V gene TRBV5-1 combines with J gene TRBJ2-3, with a weak D call TRBD2 (7 bases). The CDR3 extends over 15 amino acids. V lost 0 bases and J 5 bases, leaving 13 bases between the germline ends. Germline CDR1 SGHRS, CDR2 YFSETQ. The CDR3 nucleotides read TGCGCCAGCAGCTTGGAAGGGGGGGCAGGAGATACGCAGTATTTT. The encoded protein is CASSLEGGAGDTQYF.